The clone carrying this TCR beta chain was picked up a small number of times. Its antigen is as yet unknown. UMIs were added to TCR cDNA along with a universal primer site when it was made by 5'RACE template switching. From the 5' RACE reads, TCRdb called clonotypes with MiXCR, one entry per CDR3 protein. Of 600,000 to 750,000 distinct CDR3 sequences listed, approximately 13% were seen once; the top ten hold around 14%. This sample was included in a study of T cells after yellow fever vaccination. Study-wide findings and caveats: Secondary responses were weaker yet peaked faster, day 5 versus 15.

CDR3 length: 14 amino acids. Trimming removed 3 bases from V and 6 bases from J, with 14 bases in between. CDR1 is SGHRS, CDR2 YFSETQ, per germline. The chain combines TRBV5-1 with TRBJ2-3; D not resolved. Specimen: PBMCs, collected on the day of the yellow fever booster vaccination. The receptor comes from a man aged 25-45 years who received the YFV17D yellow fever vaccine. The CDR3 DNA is TGCGCCAGCAGCTCCTGGCGATCGACGGATACGCAGTATTTT. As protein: CASSSWRSTDTQYF.